This record looks at one TCR beta chain sequence and its context. The assay was immunoSEQ multiplex PCR, and TCRdb's table has in-frame clones only and misses some. In the table there are around 140,000 clones, roughly 86% of which are singletons. The record originates from a study of blood T cell repertoires in COVID-19. Participants were aged 18 to 89 years, lived in around 22 US areas, and enrolled virtually. The CDR3 is 17 amino acids. Trimming removed 4 bases from V and 5 bases from J; junction bases left unmatched: 11. Germline lookup yields CDR1 MGHRA and CDR2 YSYEKL. The TCR was taken from a woman in her forties or fifties with acute COVID-19. The V call is TRBV4-1, the J call TRBJ1-6, with TRBD1 matching 7 bases. Sequencing input: PBMCs or T cells enriched from blood (not recorded which). CDR3 region: CASSPKAFGTDNSPLHF. The CDR3 region has the DNA TGCGCCAGCAGCCCCAAGGCTTTCGGGACAGATAATTCACCCCTCCACTTT.